Listed below are T cell receptor beta chains from one sample, sequenced in a study of T cell responses to AZD1222 COVID-19 vaccine. Clones were sequenced by immunoSEQ multiplex PCR, and TCRdb holds only the in-frame ones, with some missing. This repertoire shows roughly 100,000 clones, around 87% found once; its top ten account for about 9.4%. The sample in question was peripheral blood, obtained 28 days after the second AZD1222 dose. Receptor source: an adult who received the AZD1222 COVID-19 vaccine. Each CDR3 is given with its conserved first and last residue. A D gene is named only where the DNA matches it firmly. Clone sizes are given selectively: once, few, many, or a class where the clone is expanded.

d_gene: TRBD2; abundance: -; j_gene: TRBJ2-1; v_gene: TRBV28; CDR3aa: CASSLGGRANYNEQFF; CDR3nt: TGTGCCAGCAGTTTAGGCGGGAGGGCCAACTACAATGAGCAGTTCTTC
d_gene: -; abundance: once; j_gene: TRBJ1-1; v_gene: TRBV27; CDR3aa: CASSPPTGYGTEAFF; CDR3nt: TGTGCCAGCAGTCCTCCTACAGGGTACGGCACTGAAGCTTTCTTT
d_gene: TRBD1; abundance: -; j_gene: TRBJ2-1; v_gene: TRBV27; CDR3aa: CASSLRDSSYNEQFF; CDR3nt: TGTGCCAGCAGTCTCCGGGACAGCTCCTACAATGAGCAGTTCTTC
d_gene: -; abundance: -; j_gene: TRBJ2-7; v_gene: TRBV21-1; CDR3aa: CASNVGAGGSSYEQYF; CDR3nt: TGTGCCAGCAATGTAGGGGCGGGAGGGAGCTCCTACGAGCAGTACTTC
d_gene: -; abundance: -; j_gene: TRBJ2-1; v_gene: TRBV3-1/TRBV3-2; CDR3aa: CASSQVQDSYNEQFF; CDR3nt: TGTGCCAGCAGCCAAGTCCAGGATTCCTACAATGAGCAGTTCTTC
d_gene: TRBD1; abundance: -; j_gene: TRBJ2-5; v_gene: TRBV15; CDR3aa: CATSRTGGEETQYF; CDR3nt: TGTGCCACCAGCAGGACAGGGGGCGAGGAGACCCAGTACTTC
d_gene: TRBD1; abundance: -; j_gene: TRBJ1-5; v_gene: TRBV2; CDR3aa: CASRTGGADSNQPQHF; CDR3nt: TGTGCCAGCAGAACAGGGGGCGCGGACAGCAATCAGCCCCAGCATTTT
d_gene: -; abundance: -; j_gene: TRBJ2-5; v_gene: TRBV30; CDR3aa: CAWSSETQYF; CDR3nt: TGTGCCTGGAGTTCAGAGACCCAGTACTTC
d_gene: -; abundance: once; j_gene: TRBJ2-1; v_gene: TRBV7-2; CDR3aa: CASSQGVAGLYNEQFF; CDR3nt: TGTGCCAGCAGCCAGGGGGTAGCGGGGCTGTACAATGAGCAGTTCTTC
d_gene: -; abundance: -; j_gene: TRBJ1-1; v_gene: TRBV5-1; CDR3aa: CASSAGREYFTEAFF; CDR3nt: TGCGCCAGCAGCGCCGGCAGGGAGTATTTTACTGAAGCTTTCTTT
d_gene: TRBD2; abundance: -; j_gene: TRBJ2-3; v_gene: TRBV7-7; CDR3aa: CASSGSGGVDTQYF; CDR3nt: TGTGCTAGCAGCGGAAGCGGGGGGGTGGATACGCAGTATTTT
d_gene: TRBD1; abundance: -; j_gene: TRBJ2-7; v_gene: TRBV28; CDR3aa: CASRTGTGVPYEQYF; CDR3nt: TGTGCCAGCAGGACCGGGACAGGGGTGCCATACGAGCAGTACTTC
d_gene: -; abundance: -; j_gene: TRBJ2-3; v_gene: TRBV20-1; CDR3aa: CSATRDTQYF; CDR3nt: TGCAGTGCTACCCGGGATACGCAGTATTTT
d_gene: TRBD1; abundance: -; j_gene: TRBJ1-1; v_gene: TRBV29-1; CDR3aa: CSVERGLNPEAFF; CDR3nt: TGCAGCGTTGAAAGGGGGCTGAATCCTGAAGCTTTCTTT
d_gene: -; abundance: -; j_gene: TRBJ2-7; v_gene: TRBV9; CDR3aa: CASSSRGHSYEQYF; CDR3nt: TGTGCCAGCAGCTCTCGGGGGCACTCCTACGAGCAGTACTTC
d_gene: TRBD1; abundance: -; j_gene: TRBJ1-2; v_gene: TRBV16; CDR3aa: CASSRTGTGTEGYTF; CDR3nt: TGTGCCAGCAGCCGCACCGGGACAGGGACTGAAGGCTACACCTTC
d_gene: TRBD1; abundance: -; j_gene: TRBJ1-5; v_gene: TRBV7-8; CDR3aa: CASSTRYPGQGNSNQPQHF; CDR3nt: TGTGCCAGCAGCACCCGATATCCGGGACAGGGAAATAGCAATCAGCCCCAGCATTTT
d_gene: -; abundance: once; j_gene: TRBJ2-5; v_gene: TRBV28; CDR3aa: CASSTPLTGYQETQYF; CDR3nt: TGTGCCAGCAGTACACCCCTCACAGGGTACCAAGAGACCCAGTACTTC
d_gene: TRBD1; abundance: -; j_gene: TRBJ1-2; v_gene: TRBV4-2; CDR3aa: CASSREPGQGAAGGYTF; CDR3nt: TGTGCCAGCAGCCGCGAACCGGGACAGGGGGCGGCAGGGGGCTACACCTTC
d_gene: -; abundance: -; j_gene: TRBJ2-1; v_gene: TRBV12-3/TRBV12-4; CDR3aa: CASRRIDEQFF; CDR3nt: TGTGCCAGCAGGCGGATAGATGAGCAGTTCTTC
d_gene: -; abundance: -; j_gene: TRBJ1-2; v_gene: TRBV18; CDR3aa: CASSPVQNNYGYTF; CDR3nt: TGTGCCAGCTCACCAGTCCAAAATAACTATGGCTACACCTTC
d_gene: TRBD2; abundance: -; j_gene: TRBJ2-3; v_gene: TRBV5-1; CDR3aa: CASSHRNSGSGTDTQYF; CDR3nt: TGCGCCAGCAGCCATCGAAATAGCGGGAGTGGCACAGATACGCAGTATTTT
d_gene: TRBD1; abundance: once; j_gene: TRBJ1-4; v_gene: TRBV6-5; CDR3aa: CASSWEGASEKLFF; CDR3nt: TGTGCCAGCAGTTGGGAGGGGGCTTCTGAAAAACTGTTTTTT
d_gene: -; abundance: once; j_gene: TRBJ2-5; v_gene: TRBV18; CDR3aa: CASSPLGQETQYF; CDR3nt: TGTGCCAGCTCACCACTCGGACAAGAGACCCAGTACTTC
d_gene: -; abundance: -; j_gene: TRBJ2-2; v_gene: TRBV29-1; CDR3aa: CSVAQGSDTGELFF; CDR3nt: TGCAGCGTCGCACAGGGTTCCGACACCGGGGAGCTGTTTTTT
d_gene: TRBD1; abundance: -; j_gene: TRBJ1-5; v_gene: TRBV27; CDR3aa: CASSSRTGGEGQPQHF; CDR3nt: TGTGCCAGCAGTTCCCGGACAGGGGGCGAAGGGCAGCCCCAGCATTTT
d_gene: -; abundance: -; j_gene: TRBJ2-1; v_gene: TRBV14; CDR3aa: CASSHYGPLGNEQFF; CDR3nt: TGTGCCAGCAGCCATTACGGACCATTAGGCAATGAGCAGTTCTTC
d_gene: -; abundance: -; j_gene: TRBJ1-4; v_gene: TRBV5-6; CDR3aa: CASSPKLATNEKLFF; CDR3nt: TGTGCCAGCAGCCCGAAGCTTGCAACTAATGAAAAACTGTTTTTT
d_gene: -; abundance: -; j_gene: TRBJ1-3; v_gene: TRBV6-6; CDR3aa: CASTSGRRNFGGTIYF; CDR3nt: TGTGCCAGCACCTCAGGGCGGAGGAACTTCGGGGGCACCATATATTTT
d_gene: TRBD1; abundance: -; j_gene: TRBJ1-5; v_gene: TRBV28; CDR3aa: CASTTGGNQPQHF; CDR3nt: TGTGCCAGCACGACAGGGGGCAATCAGCCCCAGCATTTT
d_gene: -; abundance: -; j_gene: TRBJ1-2; v_gene: TRBV5-1; CDR3aa: CASSPGTVNYGYTF; CDR3nt: TGCGCCAGCAGCCCGGGGACTGTTAACTATGGCTACACCTTC
d_gene: -; abundance: -; j_gene: TRBJ2-5; v_gene: TRBV2; CDR3aa: CASSEVGGGAQYF; CDR3nt: TGTGCCAGCAGTGAAGTAGGGGGGGGAGCCCAGTACTTC
d_gene: -; abundance: once; j_gene: TRBJ1-1; v_gene: TRBV5-1; CDR3aa: CASSLTANTEAFF; CDR3nt: TGCGCCAGCAGCTTGACGGCTAACACTGAAGCTTTCTTT
d_gene: TRBD2; abundance: -; j_gene: TRBJ2-7; v_gene: TRBV10-3; CDR3aa: CAIGAAGLSGYEQYF; CDR3nt: TGTGCCATCGGGGCAGCGGGATTATCGGGTTACGAGCAGTACTTC
d_gene: -; abundance: -; j_gene: TRBJ1-1; v_gene: TRBV29-1; CDR3aa: CSVERTATEAFF; CDR3nt: TGCAGCGTTGAGAGGACAGCCACTGAAGCTTTCTTT
d_gene: TRBD1; abundance: once; j_gene: TRBJ2-3; v_gene: TRBV28; CDR3aa: CASSFTGGTDTQYF; CDR3nt: TGTGCCAGCAGTTTCACAGGGGGCACAGATACGCAGTATTTT
d_gene: -; abundance: -; j_gene: TRBJ1-3; v_gene: TRBV9; CDR3aa: CASSVAPGAGNTIYF; CDR3nt: TGTGCCAGCAGCGTAGCCCCCGGGGCTGGAAACACCATATATTTT
d_gene: -; abundance: -; j_gene: TRBJ2-7; v_gene: TRBV9; CDR3aa: CASSVTGSSYEQYF; CDR3nt: TGTGCCAGCAGCGTTACAGGGAGCTCCTACGAGCAGTACTTC
d_gene: TRBD1; abundance: -; j_gene: TRBJ1-4; v_gene: TRBV3-1/TRBV3-2; CDR3aa: CASSQAGGGEKLFF; CDR3nt: TGTGCCAGCAGCCAAGCAGGGGGCGGTGAAAAACTGTTTTTT
d_gene: -; abundance: few; j_gene: TRBJ1-4; v_gene: TRBV5-1; CDR3aa: CASRGQAPTNEKLFF; CDR3nt: TGCGCCAGCAGGGGGCAGGCCCCAACTAATGAAAAACTGTTTTTT
d_gene: TRBD2; abundance: -; j_gene: TRBJ2-7; v_gene: TRBV27; CDR3aa: CASSPRGLVREQYF; CDR3nt: TGTGCCAGCAGTCCTCGGGGACTAGTGCGCGAGCAGTACTTC
d_gene: -; abundance: -; j_gene: TRBJ2-2; v_gene: TRBV19; CDR3aa: CASSPRPNGGELFF; CDR3nt: TGTGCCAGTAGTCCCCGGCCGAACGGCGGGGAGCTGTTTTTT
d_gene: -; abundance: -; j_gene: TRBJ2-2; v_gene: TRBV9; CDR3aa: CASSSTGTTTGELFF; CDR3nt: TGTGCCAGCAGCTCTACCGGCACAACCACCGGGGAGCTGTTTTTT
d_gene: -; abundance: few; j_gene: TRBJ1-5; v_gene: TRBV2; CDR3aa: CASSGTYSNQPQHF; CDR3nt: TGTGCCAGCAGCGGGACATACAGCAATCAGCCCCAGCATTTT